This entry lists 21 T cell receptor beta chains sequenced from one sample in a study of shared clonotypes between healthy human individuals. Clones were sequenced by immunoSEQ multiplex PCR, and TCRdb holds only the in-frame ones, with some missing. Found here are around 2.1 million clones, approximately 94% of them singletons; the top ten hold around 1.7%. Naivety among CD8 cells was defined by CD45RO negativity and positive CCR7 selection, thereby excluding terminally differentiated effector memory CD45RA+ cells. The specimen sequenced was naive CD8+ T cells from PBMCs. The receptors shown here come from a young man in good health. Some clones in this sample may be carry-over from other donors' samples.

The chain couples TRBV2 to TRBJ2-5, with 13 positions matching TRBD2. The CDR3 runs to 14 residues. From germline, CDR1 is SNHLY and CDR2 FYNNEI. Unmatched junction bases numbered 2, after V lost 6 bases and J lost 4 bases. In DNA, the CDR3 is TGTGCCAGCAGCGGACTAGCGGGAGTAGAGACCCAGTACTTC. Protein: CASSGLAGVETQYF. Complete variable domain (other parts from reference TRBV2 and TRBJ2-5): EPEVTQTPSHQVTQMGQEVILRCVPISNHLYFYWYRQILGQKVEFLVSFYNNEISEKSEIFDDQFSVERPDGSNFTLKIRSTKLEDSAMYFCASSGLAGVETQYFGPGTRLLVL.

A single count supports this clone. The chain couples TRBV11-2 to TRBJ2-2; D gene uncertain. The CDR3 extends over 16 amino acids. Germline V CDR1 and CDR2: SGHAT, FQNNGV. V lost 5 bases and J lost 0, with 13 bases in between. CDR3 residues: CASSPPTDPNTGELFF. CDR3 coding DNA: TGTGCCAGCAGCCCACCCACAGATCCGAACACCGGGGAGCTGTTTTTT.

The rearrangement joins TRBV28 to TRBJ2-7; TRBD2 aligns across 8 bases. Germline CDR1 and CDR2: MDHEN and SYDVKM. Germline trimming cut 3 bases from V and 5 bases from J; bases unmatched to any gene: 6. CDR3 size: 14 residues. The CDR3 loop is CASSFRGGGDEQYF. The CDR3, as DNA: TGTGCCAGCAGTTTCCGGGGGGGTGGCGACGAGCAGTACTTC.

The V call is TRBV11-2, the J call TRBJ2-7; D is unclear. This CDR3 is built from 13 residues. The V and J ends lost 0 bases and 1 base respectively, with 4 bases between them. Germline lookup yields CDR1 SGHAT and CDR2 FQNNGV. The CDR3 spells CASSLEGSYEQYF. Written as DNA, the CDR3 is TGTGCCAGCAGCTTAGAAGGGTCCTACGAGCAGTACTTC.

Only one count was recorded for this clone. The chain links TRBV5-8 to TRBJ2-7, with 8 bases identical to TRBD1. The CDR3 totals 16 residues. With 1 base clipped from V and 2 bases from J, the junction kept 8 bases outside the gene matches. The V gene's germline CDR1 is SGHTS and CDR2 YDEGEE. CDR3 nucleotide sequence: TGTGCCAGCAGCTTGATGTTGGACAGGGACACCTACGAGCAGTACTTC. Its translation is CASSLMLDRDTYEQYF.

The chain uses TRBV4-3 and TRBJ1-2; D gene ambiguous. Per the germline V gene, CDR1 is LGHNA and CDR2 is YSLEER. V was trimmed by 0 bases and J by 0 bases, leaving 14 bases between them. The CDR3 contains 17 residues. This chain's CDR3 is CASSQDVPRLSNYGYTF. The CDR3 DNA sequence: TGCGCCAGCAGCCAAGATGTCCCCAGGCTCTCTAACTATGGCTACACCTTC.

This chain uses TRBV27 with TRBJ2-1; D ambiguous. The CDR3 consists of 16 residues. V was pared by 2 bases and J by 8 bases, with 19 bases between. The germline CDR1 and CDR2 sequences are MNHEY and SMNVEV (reference sequence). The CDR3 nucleotides are TGTGCCAGCAGTTTAACCGGGCGCCCCGCTCCGGATGAGCAGTTCTTC. Translating gives CASSLTGRPAPDEQFF.

This chain links TRBV6-1 with TRBJ1-5; tentatively, D is TRBD1 (5 bases). Germline V CDR1 and CDR2: MNHNS, SASEGT. V was clipped by 2 bases and J by 4 bases, with 9 bases between them. The CDR3 extends over 14 amino acids. The CDR3 reads CASSEWTTNQPQHF. Written as DNA, the CDR3 is TGTGCCAGCAGTGAATGGACAACTAATCAGCCCCAGCATTTT.

This chain joins TRBV5-5 and TRBJ2-1; TRBD2 aligns across 7 bases. Germline V gene data show CDR1 as SGHKS and CDR2 as YYEKEE (reference sequence). Trimming took 3 bases from V and 5 from J; bases not matched to a gene: 5. This CDR3 has 14 residues. CDR3 amino acids: CASSSPLADNEQFF. DNA of the CDR3: TGTGCCAGCAGCTCCCCTCTAGCGGACAATGAGCAGTTCTTC.

The chain employs TRBV27 and TRBJ2-3; D may be TRBD2 (6 bases). This CDR3 has 15 amino acids. Germline V lookup: CDR1 MNHEY, CDR2 SMNVEV (reference sequence). Trimming removed 8 bases at V and 1 base at J, with 16 bases between. This CDR3 reads CASVPRDSGTDTQYF. CDR3 nucleotides: TGTGCCAGCGTACCCCGGGACTCAGGCACAGATACGCAGTATTTT.

This chain links TRBV9 with TRBJ2-2; TRBD1 agrees at 10 bases. J lost 8 bases, V lost 1 base, and 5 bases had no gene match. The CDR3 consists of 15 residues. The germline CDR1 and CDR2 sequences are SGDLS and YYNGEE. The CDR3 DNA reads TGTGCCAGCAGCGTATACGGGACAGGGGTAGGGGAGCTGTTTTTT. Translating it yields CASSVYGTGVGELFF. The full variable domain, with the rest looked up from reference TRBV9 and TRBJ2-2, is DSGVTQTPKHLITATGQRVTLRCSPRSGDLSVYWYQQSLDQGLQFLIQYYNGEERAKGNILERFSAQQFPDLHSELNLSSLELGDSALYFCASSVYGTGVGELFFGEGSRLTVL.

The CDR3 coding sequence is TGTGCCAGCAGCTTTACCTCTTTAGGGTATGGCTACACCTTC. Encoded protein: CASSFTSLGYGYTF. The chain combines TRBV11-2 with TRBJ1-2, with D uncertain. The CDR3 spans 14 residues. The V end lost 3 bases, the J end lost 5 bases, and 13 bases lay between the germline ends. Germline lookup yields CDR1 SGHAT and CDR2 FQNNGV.

The chain recombines TRBV4-1 with TRBJ1-6; a possible D gene is TRBD1 (6 bases). Germline V lookup: CDR1 MGHRA, CDR2 YSYEKL. The CDR3 is 15 residues long. Trimming left V 4 bases short and J 7 bases short, with 14 bases between. The chain's CDR3 is CASSPPRQGNSPLHF. CDR3 DNA: TGCGCCAGCAGCCCCCCTCGGCAGGGGAATTCACCCCTCCACTTT.

The chain recombines TRBV25-1 with TRBJ2-5; D unclear. Trimming removed 0 bases from V and 5 bases from J, with 13 bases in between. Germline values: CDR1 MGHDK, CDR2 SYGVNS. This CDR3 region has 15 residues. The CDR3 sequence is CASSEYRAYEETQYF. For the CDR3, the DNA is TGTGCCAGCAGTGAATATAGAGCATACGAGGAGACCCAGTACTTC.

This sequence joins TRBV9 and TRBJ2-7; 7 bases are a match to TRBD2. This CDR3 contains 13 residues. V shed 3 bases and J 6 bases; nucleotides not matched to a gene: 6. Per germline, CDR1 SGDLS and CDR2 YYNGEE. The CDR3 loop reads CASSGGTNSEQYF. The CDR3 DNA reads as TGTGCCAGCAGCGGCGGGACTAACAGCGAGCAGTACTTC.

The chain carries TRBV5-1 and TRBJ1-1; tentative D call: TRBD1 (5 bases). The CDR3 extends over 14 amino acids. The V and J ends lost 3 bases and 3 bases respectively, with 12 bases between them. Germline V gene sequence: CDR1 SGHRS, CDR2 YFSETQ. CDR3 sequence: CASSYRGRDTEAFF. In DNA, the CDR3 is TGCGCCAGCAGCTACCGGGGACGGGACACTGAAGCTTTCTTT.

The rearrangement joins TRBV27 to TRBJ2-7; D might be TRBD1 (5 bases). Looked up from germline, CDR1 is MNHEY and CDR2 is SMNVEV (reference sequence). The CDR3 sequence is 15 residues long. Trimming shortened V by 3 bases and J by 3 bases, and 15 bases separated the two germline ends. CDR3 residues: CASSFTPDSIYEQYF. The CDR3 DNA sequence: TGTGCCAGCAGTTTTACCCCCGACAGTATCTACGAGCAGTACTTC.

This clone was recorded once. The chain has TRBV27 and TRBJ1-2; tentatively, D is TRBD1 (5 bases). V lost 5 bases to trimming and J lost 8 bases, with 21 bases between them. There are 15 residues in the CDR3. The germline CDR1 and CDR2 sequences are MNHEY and SMNVEV (reference sequence). This chain's CDR3 is CASSHRQRDGGGYTF. The CDR3 DNA is TGTGCCAGCAGTCACCGACAGAGGGACGGTGGCGGCTACACCTTC.

This rearrangement joins TRBV2 to TRBJ2-1, with TRBD2 matching 12 bases. Germline trimming cut 6 bases from V and 8 bases from J; bases unmatched to any gene: 8. This CDR3 spans 15 amino acids. In germline, CDR1 is SNHLY, CDR2 FYNNEI. Here the CDR3 reads CASRDGTSGRYEQFF. The CDR3 DNA reads TGTGCCAGCAGGGACGGAACTAGCGGGAGGTATGAGCAGTTCTTC. Full variable domain (rest looked up from reference TRBV2 and TRBJ2-1): EPEVTQTPSHQVTQMGQEVILRCVPISNHLYFYWYRQILGQKVEFLVSFYNNEISEKSEIFDDQFSVERPDGSNFTLKIRSTKLEDSAMYFCASRDGTSGRYEQFFGPGTRLTVL.

This chain uses TRBV6-5 with TRBJ2-7, with 8 bases aligning to TRBD1. Germline loops: CDR1 MNHEY, CDR2 SVGAGI. CDR3 length equals 15 residues. V was clipped by 6 bases and J by 2 bases; unmatched bases: 9. The CDR3 region is CASSPTGTGAYEQYF. CDR3 DNA sequence: TGTGCCAGCAGCCCGACCGGGACAGGAGCCTACGAGCAGTACTTC.

The genes are TRBV18 and TRBJ2-1; perhaps TRBD1 as D (6 bases). Germline CDR1 is KGHSH and CDR2 is LQKENI. The CDR3 consists of 15 residues. With 4 bases removed from V and 0 bases from J, the gap between germline ends came to 10 bases. The chain's CDR3 is CASSQDSPSYNEQFF. The CDR3, as DNA: TGTGCCAGCTCACAGGACAGTCCCTCCTACAATGAGCAGTTCTTC.